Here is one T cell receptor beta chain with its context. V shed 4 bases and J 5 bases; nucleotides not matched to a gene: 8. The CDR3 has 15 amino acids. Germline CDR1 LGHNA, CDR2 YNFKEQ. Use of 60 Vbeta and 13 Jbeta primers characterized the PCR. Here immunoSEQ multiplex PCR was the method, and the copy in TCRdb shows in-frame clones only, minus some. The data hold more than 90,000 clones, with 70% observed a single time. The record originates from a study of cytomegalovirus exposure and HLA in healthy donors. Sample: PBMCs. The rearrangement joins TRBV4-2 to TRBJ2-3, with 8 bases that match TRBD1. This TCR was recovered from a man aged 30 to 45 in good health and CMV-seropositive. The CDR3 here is CASSLRDRQQDTQYF. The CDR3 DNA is TGTGCCAGCAGCCTGCGGGACAGGCAGCAAGATACGCAGTATTTT.